The 29 T cell receptor beta chains presented below share a single source sample, sequenced in a study of control samples from healthy donors and cancer patients. TCRdb's copy holds only in-frame clones and misses some; the assay was immunoSEQ multiplex PCR. The sample lists around 100,000 clones, approximately 92% occurring once. Input material: blood. The receptor source for this set is a human donor in good health. The donor label of this sample is uncertain.

The V gene is TRBV30, the J gene TRBJ1-1; maybe TRBD1 (5 bases). The germline CDR1 and CDR2 sequences are GTSNPN and SVGIG (reference sequence). V was clipped by 6 bases and J by 2 bases, with 16 bases between them. The CDR3 is 14 amino acids. CDR3 amino acids: CACSGHLSNTEAFF. The CDR3 bases are TGTGCCTGCTCAGGACACCTAAGTAACACTGAAGCTTTCTTT.

V gene TRBV11-2 combines with J gene TRBJ1-1; D is ambiguous. With 5 bases removed from V and 1 base from J, the gap between germline ends came to 14 bases. This CDR3 has 15 amino acids. In germline, CDR1 is SGHAT, CDR2 FQNNGV. CDR3 bases: TGTGCCAGCAGCCCGGAATGGGTCGAGAACACTGAAGCTTTCTTT. Its translation: CASSPEWVENTEAFF.

CDR3 nucleotides: TGTGCCATCAGTGAGGGGGGGACAGAGACAGATACGCAGTATTTT. Protein sequence: CAISEGGTETDTQYF. The chain combines TRBV10-3 with TRBJ2-3; D possibly corresponds to TRBD1 (7 bases). Germline lookup yields CDR1 ENHRY and CDR2 SYGVKD. There are 15 residues in the CDR3. V was trimmed by 2 bases and J by 3 bases, leaving 12 bases between them.

V is TRBV11-2 and J is TRBJ1-1; D ambiguous. The CDR3 is made up of 13 amino acids. The ends were cut back, 1 base at V and 4 bases at J, with 7 bases in the middle. Germline V gene sequence: CDR1 SGHAT, CDR2 FQNNGV. The CDR3 coding sequence is TGTGCCAGCAGCTTAGTACGGAGCACTGAAGCTTTCTTT. It is translated as CASSLVRSTEAFF.

The CDR3: CASTGTGGTDTQYF. DNA of the CDR3: TGTGCCAGCACAGGGACAGGGGGCACAGATACGCAGTATTTT. The rearrangement links TRBV6-5 to TRBJ2-3; 10 bases are a match to TRBD1. Trimming took 7 bases from V and 1 from J; bases not matched to a gene: 2. From germline, CDR1 is MNHEY and CDR2 SVGAGI. The CDR3 totals 14 residues.

The chain combines TRBV5-1 with TRBJ2-5, with 10 bases lining up with TRBD1. V lost 0 bases to trimming and J lost 5 bases; unmatched junction nucleotides: 10. CDR3 size: 17 residues. The germline V gene has CDR1 SGHRS and CDR2 YFSETQ. The CDR3 DNA reads as TGCGCCAGCAGCTTGGGACAGGGGGCTTTCGTTAGGGAGACCCAGTACTTC. Translation: CASSLGQGAFVRETQYF.

The chain couples TRBV7-2 to TRBJ2-1, with no clear D. There are 14 residues in the CDR3. The V end lost 1 base, the J end lost 6 bases, and 10 bases lay between the germline ends. Germline CDR1 reads SGHTA; CDR2 reads FQGNSA. The CDR3 region has the DNA TGTGCCAGCAGCTTAGGGTCAATAGGCAATGAGCAGTTCTTC. Amino acids: CASSLGSIGNEQFF.

This clone was counted once. The chain has TRBV5-1 and TRBJ2-2; D might be TRBD1 (6 bases). This CDR3 is built from 15 residues. Germline CDR1 SGHRS, CDR2 YFSETQ. Trimming stripped 4 bases from V and 1 base from J, with 11 bases between. CDR3 amino acids: CASSVGTQNTGELFF. As DNA, the CDR3 is TGCGCCAGCAGCGTAGGGACACAGAACACCGGGGAGCTGTTTTTT.

The chain joins TRBV7-6 to TRBJ2-1, with a possible D match to TRBD1 (6 bases). CDR1 is SGHVS and CDR2 is FNYEAQ in the germline V gene. This CDR3 region has 16 residues. The ends were cut back, 1 base at V and 4 bases at J, with 14 bases in the middle. The CDR3 DNA follows: TGTGCCAGCAGCTTAGTCGGGCAAGGGGGTTACAATGAGCAGTTCTTC. This gives the protein CASSLVGQGGYNEQFF.

The chain couples TRBV24-1 to TRBJ2-2; 10 positions agree with TRBD1. CDR1 is KGHDR and CDR2 is SFDVKD in the germline V gene. The V segment lost 1 base and the J segment 5 bases; nucleotides outside the gene matches: 15. There are 20 residues in the CDR3. For the CDR3, the DNA is TGTGCCACCAGTGATTTTGGGACAGGGGACTATGGGCTCTTAACCGGGGAGCTGTTTTTT. This sequence encodes CATSDFGTGDYGLLTGELFF.

The rearrangement links TRBV21-1 to TRBJ1-2. TRBV21-1 is a pseudogene locus. CDR3 length: 15 amino acids. The DNA of the CDR3 is TGTGCCAGCAGCATCTGGTACGGTGCTAACTATGGCTACACCTTC. Its protein product is CASSIWYGANYGYTF.

The V and J genes are TRBV29-1 and TRBJ2-5; TRBD2 agrees at 7 bases. V dropped 6 bases and J dropped 5; count of bases not matched to a gene: 6. CDR3 length equals 12 residues. Per the germline V gene, CDR1 is SQVTM and CDR2 is ANQGSEA. The CDR3 is CSVGGDRETQYF. As DNA, the CDR3 is TGCAGCGTGGGGGGGGACCGGGAGACCCAGTACTTC. The whole variable domain, filled in from reference TRBV29-1 and TRBJ2-5, reads SAVISQKPSRDICQRGTSLTIQCQVDSQVTMMFWYRQQPGQSLTLIATANQGSEATYESGFVIDKFPISRPNLTFSTLTVSNMSPEDSSIYLCSVGGDRETQYFGPGTRLLVL.

This chain connects TRBV30 to TRBJ1-1, with D perhaps TRBD1 (6 bases). The CDR3 runs 11 residues. Per the germline V gene, CDR1 is GTSNPN and CDR2 is SVGIG (reference sequence). V dropped 7 bases and J dropped 8 bases, with 14 bases sitting between them. In nucleotides, the CDR3 is TGTGCCTCCTTAAGGGGGGTAGAAGCTTTCTTT. As protein: CASLRGVEAFF. Drawing the rest from reference TRBV30 and TRBJ1-1, the complete variable domain is SQTIHQWPATLVQPVGSPLSLECTVEGTSNPNLYWYRQAAGRGLQLLFYSVGIGQISSEVPQNLSASRPQDRQFILSSKKLLLSDSGFYLCASLRGVEAFFGQGTRLTVV.

The chain combines TRBV27 with TRBJ2-7; 11 bases line up with TRBD2. This CDR3 spans 14 amino acids. Germline trimming cut 5 bases from V and 4 bases from J; bases unmatched to any gene: 4. Germline values: CDR1 MNHEY, CDR2 SMNVEV (reference sequence). As DNA, the CDR3 is TGTGCCAGCAGTAAAGGGACTAGCGGTTACGAGCAGTACGTC. Protein sequence: CASSKGTSGYEQYV.

The V gene is TRBV2, the J gene TRBJ1-4, with TRBD1 as a possible D gene (5 bases). This CDR3 region has 14 residues. With 4 bases removed from V and 8 bases from J, the gap between germline ends came to 14 bases. Germline assignment: CDR1 SNHLY and CDR2 FYNNEI. CDR3 sequence reads: CASSARYRLEKLFF. Written as DNA, the CDR3 is TGTGCCAGCAGTGCACGGTACAGGTTAGAAAAACTGTTTTTT. Full variable domain (rest looked up from reference TRBV2 and TRBJ1-4): EPEVTQTPSHQVTQMGQEVILRCVPISNHLYFYWYRQILGQKVEFLVSFYNNEISEKSEIFDDQFSVERPDGSNFTLKIRSTKLEDSAMYFCASSARYRLEKLFFGSGTQLSVL.

CDR3 sequence reads: CASSPPKGSTEAFF. CDR3 nucleotides: TGTGCCAGCAGCCCACCGAAGGGGAGCACTGAAGCTTTCTTT. The chain employs TRBV3-1 (or the pseudogene TRBV3-2) and TRBJ1-1, with D tentatively TRBD1 (5 bases). The CDR3 runs to 14 residues. Germline V gene sequence: CDR1 LGHDT, CDR2 YNNKEL (reference sequence). Trimming removed 4 bases at V and 4 bases at J, with 13 bases between.

The chain combines TRBV18 with TRBJ1-1; D gene uncertain. Germline V gene data show CDR1 as KGHSH and CDR2 as LQKENI. V lost 3 bases and J lost 0, with 17 bases in between. The CDR3 has 17 amino acids. CDR3 sequence (DNA): TGTGCCAGCTCACCGCTTCCGGCCGATTCGGTGAACACTGAAGCTTTCTTT. Translated: CASSPLPADSVNTEAFF.

This chain connects TRBV7-8 to TRBJ2-7; maybe TRBD1 (7 bases). Germline V gene sequence: CDR1 SGHVS, CDR2 FQNEAQ. CDR3 length: 16 amino acids. Trimming cost V 3 bases and J 5 bases, with 20 bases left between them. This chain's CDR3 is CASSFGHRGAGDEQYF. CDR3 coding DNA: TGTGCCAGCAGCTTCGGACACAGGGGAGCGGGCGACGAGCAGTACTTC.

V is TRBV15 and J is TRBJ2-4; D is perhaps TRBD1 or TRBD2 (5 bases each). V was trimmed by 5 bases and J by 4 bases, leaving 12 bases between them. The CDR3 is made up of 14 amino acids. CDR1 and CDR2 from the germline V gene are LNHNV and YYDKDF (reference sequence). In DNA, the CDR3 is TGTGCCACCAGCTTTCGGGACGGGAAAAACATTCAGTACTTC. Its translation: CATSFRDGKNIQYF.

The rearrangement links TRBV19 to TRBJ1-5; D possibly corresponds to TRBD1 (5 bases). CDR1 is LNHDA, CDR2 SQIVND, per germline (reference sequence). The CDR3 contains 15 residues. Trimming removed 5 bases from V and 9 bases from J, with 20 bases in between. The CDR3 DNA follows: TGTGCCAGTAGTCGGGCGCATCAGGGTGAGGGGCCCCAGCATTTT. Translating gives CASSRAHQGEGPQHF.

The J gene is TRBJ2-1, the V gene TRBV5-1, with 7 nucleotides matching TRBD1. The CDR3 consists of 14 residues. The J segment lost 4 bases and the V segment lost 7 bases, leaving 8 bases of the junction unmatched. Germline CDR1 reads SGHRS; CDR2 reads YFSETQ. In nucleotides, the CDR3 is TGCGCCAGCGGCCGAACAGGGGCGTACAATGAGCAGTTCTTC. Its protein product is CASGRTGAYNEQFF.

The V and J genes are TRBV7-9 and TRBJ2-7; 11 bases map to TRBD1. V lost 4 bases to trimming and J lost 5 bases; unmatched junction nucleotides: 10. This CDR3 comprises 16 residues. Germline V gives CDR1 SEHNR, CDR2 FQNEAQ (reference sequence). The CDR3 sequence: CASSSTGTGGIDEQYV. For the CDR3, the DNA is TGTGCCAGCAGCTCGACCGGGACAGGGGGAATCGACGAGCAGTACGTC.

CDR3 in amino acids: CASREAEWQYF. The CDR3 region has the DNA TGTGCCAGCAGGGAGGCGGAGTGGCAGTACTTC. This rearrangement joins TRBV6-5 to TRBJ2-7, with D perhaps TRBD2 (5 bases). V was pared by 6 bases and J by 9 bases, with 12 bases between. There are 11 residues in the CDR3. Germline-derived CDR1 and CDR2 are MNHEY and SVGAGI.

J is TRBJ1-6 and V is TRBV6-5; the D gene is possibly TRBD1 (6 bases). Germline loops: CDR1 MNHEY, CDR2 SVGAGI. Trimming removed 6 bases at V and 10 bases at J, with 13 bases between. CDR3 length: 13 residues. The CDR3 DNA follows: TGTGCCAGCAGCCCGACAGGAAACTCACCCCTCCACTTT. Encoded protein: CASSPTGNSPLHF.

CDR3 region: CASSLRNGAGAGELFF. CDR3 DNA: TGTGCCAGCTCACTTAGGAATGGGGCCGGCGCCGGGGAGCTGTTTTTT. The chain recombines TRBV18 with TRBJ2-2, with TRBD1 as a possible D gene (5 bases). V was clipped by 4 bases and J by 6 bases, with 18 bases between them. The CDR3 has 16 residues. Germline CDR1 reads KGHSH; CDR2 reads LQKENI.

The CDR3 region has the DNA TGTGCCAGCAGTTACCGCGTCGTCCTGGGGCCCCAGTACTTC. Its translation: CASSYRVVLGPQYF. The rearrangement uses TRBV6-6 and TRBJ2-5, with TRBD1 as a possible D gene (5 bases). This CDR3 is 14 amino acids long. Germline V lookup: CDR1 MNHNY, CDR2 SVGAGI (reference sequence). The ends were cut back, 2 bases at V and 9 bases at J, with 16 bases in the middle.

The rearrangement uses TRBV11-2 and TRBJ2-3; D is ambiguous. The CDR3 contains 14 residues. Germline CDR1 is SGHAT and CDR2 is FQNNGV. Trimming removed 5 bases at V and 3 bases at J, with 12 bases between. This CDR3 is CASSPRGYTDTQYF. The DNA of the CDR3 is TGTGCCAGCAGCCCCCGTGGGTATACAGATACGCAGTATTTT. Looking up the rest from reference TRBV11-2 and TRBJ2-3 gives the full variable domain: EAGVAQSPRYKIIEKRQSVAFWCNPISGHATLYWYQQILGQGPKLLIQFQNNGVVDDSQLPKDRFSAERLKGVDSTLKIQPAKLEDSAVYLCASSPRGYTDTQYFGPGTRLTVL.

The V and J genes are TRBV7-2 and TRBJ1-2; tentative D call: TRBD1 (5 bases). CDR3 length: 14 residues. With 4 bases removed from V and 5 bases from J, the gap between germline ends came to 14 bases. The germline V gene encodes CDR1 SGHTA and CDR2 FQGNSA. The CDR3 sequence is CASSWAEGPYGYTF. The DNA for the CDR3 is TGTGCCAGCAGCTGGGCTGAGGGGCCGTATGGCTACACCTTC.

This clone occurred once. This sequence joins TRBV9 and TRBJ2-4; D possibly uses TRBD1 or TRBD2 (5 bases each). The CDR3 is made up of 13 amino acids. Trimming took 0 bases from V and 6 from J, leaving 7 bases between them. Germline lookup yields CDR1 SGDLS and CDR2 YYNGEE. The CDR3 coding sequence is TGTGCCAGCAGCGTAGACGGGACAAACATTCAGTACTTC. Protein product: CASSVDGTNIQYF.